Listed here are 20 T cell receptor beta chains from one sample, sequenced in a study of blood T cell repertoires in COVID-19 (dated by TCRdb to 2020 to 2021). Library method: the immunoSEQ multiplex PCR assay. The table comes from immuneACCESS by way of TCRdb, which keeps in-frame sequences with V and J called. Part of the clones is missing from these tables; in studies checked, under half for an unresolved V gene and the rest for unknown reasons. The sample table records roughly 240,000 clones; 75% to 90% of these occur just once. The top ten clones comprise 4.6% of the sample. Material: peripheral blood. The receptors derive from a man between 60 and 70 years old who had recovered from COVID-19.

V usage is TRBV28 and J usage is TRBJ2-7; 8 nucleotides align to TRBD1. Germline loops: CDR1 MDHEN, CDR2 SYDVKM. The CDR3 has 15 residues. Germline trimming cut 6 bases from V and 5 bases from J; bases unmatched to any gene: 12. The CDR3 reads CASRTGGTGFHEQYF. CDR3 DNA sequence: TGTGCCAGCAGGACCGGCGGGACAGGATTTCACGAGCAGTACTTC.

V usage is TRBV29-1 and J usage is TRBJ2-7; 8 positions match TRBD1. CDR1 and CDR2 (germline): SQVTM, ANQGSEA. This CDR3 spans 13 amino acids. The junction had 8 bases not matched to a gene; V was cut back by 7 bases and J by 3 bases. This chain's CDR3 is CSAGTGFDYEQYF. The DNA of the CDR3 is TGCAGCGCAGGGACAGGCTTTGACTACGAGCAGTACTTC.

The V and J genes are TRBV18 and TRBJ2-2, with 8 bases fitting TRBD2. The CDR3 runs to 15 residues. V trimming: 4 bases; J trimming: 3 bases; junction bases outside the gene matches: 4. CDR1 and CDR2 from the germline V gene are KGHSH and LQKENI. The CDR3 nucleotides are TGTGCCAGCTCACGTAGCGGGACCTACACCGGGGAGCTGTTTTTT. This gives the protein CASSRSGTYTGELFF.

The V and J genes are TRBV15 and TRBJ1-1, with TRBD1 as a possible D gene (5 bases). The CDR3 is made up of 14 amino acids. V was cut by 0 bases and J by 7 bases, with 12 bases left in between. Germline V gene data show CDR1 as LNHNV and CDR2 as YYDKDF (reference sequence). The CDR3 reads CATSRDLGGIEAFF. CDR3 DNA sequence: TGTGCCACCAGCAGAGACCTGGGGGGAATTGAAGCTTTCTTT.

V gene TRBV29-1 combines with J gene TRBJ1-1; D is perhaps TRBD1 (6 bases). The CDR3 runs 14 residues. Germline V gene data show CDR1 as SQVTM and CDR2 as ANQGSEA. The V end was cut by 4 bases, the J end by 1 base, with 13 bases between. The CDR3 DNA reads TGCAGCGTTGTCGTCCAGGGGCCGAACACTGAAGCTTTCTTT. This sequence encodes CSVVVQGPNTEAFF.

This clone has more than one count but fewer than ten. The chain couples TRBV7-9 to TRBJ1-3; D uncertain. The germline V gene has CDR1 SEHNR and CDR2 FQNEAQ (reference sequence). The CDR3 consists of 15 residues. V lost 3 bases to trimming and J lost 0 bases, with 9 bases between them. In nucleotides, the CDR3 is TGTGCCAGCAGCTTCCACAGAGCCTCTGGAAACACCATATATTTT. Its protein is CASSFHRASGNTIYF.

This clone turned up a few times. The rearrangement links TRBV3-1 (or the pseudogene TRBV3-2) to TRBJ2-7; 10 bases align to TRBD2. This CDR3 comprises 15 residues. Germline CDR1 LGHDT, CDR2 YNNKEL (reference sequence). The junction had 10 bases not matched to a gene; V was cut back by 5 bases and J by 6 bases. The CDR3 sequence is CASSSQAGGPFEQYF. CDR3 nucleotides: TGTGCCAGCAGCTCCCAAGCGGGAGGGCCCTTCGAGCAGTACTTC.

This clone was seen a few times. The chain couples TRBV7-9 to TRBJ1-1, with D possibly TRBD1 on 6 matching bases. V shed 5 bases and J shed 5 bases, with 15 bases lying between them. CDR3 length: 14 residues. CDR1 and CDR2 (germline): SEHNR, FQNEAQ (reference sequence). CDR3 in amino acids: CASSLRQAQTEAFF. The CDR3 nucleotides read TGTGCCAGCAGCCTAAGACAGGCCCAGACTGAAGCTTTCTTT.

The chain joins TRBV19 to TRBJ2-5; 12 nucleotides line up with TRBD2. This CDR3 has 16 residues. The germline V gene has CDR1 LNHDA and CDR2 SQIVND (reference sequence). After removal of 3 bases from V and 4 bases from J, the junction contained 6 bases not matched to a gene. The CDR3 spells CASSITASGGAETQYF. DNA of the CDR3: TGTGCCAGTAGTATTACTGCTAGCGGGGGGGCAGAGACCCAGTACTTC.

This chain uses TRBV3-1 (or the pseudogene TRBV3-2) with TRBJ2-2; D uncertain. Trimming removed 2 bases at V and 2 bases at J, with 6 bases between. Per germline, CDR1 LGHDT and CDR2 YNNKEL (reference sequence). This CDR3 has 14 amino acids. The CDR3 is CASSQNSNTGELFF. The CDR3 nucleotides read TGTGCCAGCAGCCAAAACAGTAACACCGGGGAGCTGTTTTTT.

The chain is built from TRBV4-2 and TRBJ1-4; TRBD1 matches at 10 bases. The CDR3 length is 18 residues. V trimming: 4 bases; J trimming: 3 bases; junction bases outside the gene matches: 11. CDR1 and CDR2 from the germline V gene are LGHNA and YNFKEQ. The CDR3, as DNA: TGTGCCAGCAGCCGAACCGGGACAGGGGTTACAGCTAATGAAAAACTGTTTTTT. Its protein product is CASSRTGTGVTANEKLFF.

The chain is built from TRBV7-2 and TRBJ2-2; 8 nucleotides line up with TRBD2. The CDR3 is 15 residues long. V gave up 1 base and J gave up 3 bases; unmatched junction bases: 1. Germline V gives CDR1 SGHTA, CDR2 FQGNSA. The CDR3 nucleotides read TGTGCCAGCAGCTTAGACGGGAGGGACACCGGGGAGCTGTTTTTT. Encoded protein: CASSLDGRDTGELFF.

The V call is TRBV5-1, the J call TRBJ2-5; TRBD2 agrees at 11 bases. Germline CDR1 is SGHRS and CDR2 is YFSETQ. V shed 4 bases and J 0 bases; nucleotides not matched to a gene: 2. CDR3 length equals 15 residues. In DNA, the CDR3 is TGCGCCAGCAGCCCTAGCGGGGGGTACCAAGAGACCCAGTACTTC. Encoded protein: CASSPSGGYQETQYF.

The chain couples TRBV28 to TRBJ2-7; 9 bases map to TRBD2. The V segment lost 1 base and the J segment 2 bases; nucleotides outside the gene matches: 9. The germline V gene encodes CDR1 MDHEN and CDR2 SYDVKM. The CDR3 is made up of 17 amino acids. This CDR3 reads CASSLSGSGRLTYEQYF. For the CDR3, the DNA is TGTGCCAGCAGTTTATCAGGCAGCGGGAGGCTTACCTACGAGCAGTACTTC.

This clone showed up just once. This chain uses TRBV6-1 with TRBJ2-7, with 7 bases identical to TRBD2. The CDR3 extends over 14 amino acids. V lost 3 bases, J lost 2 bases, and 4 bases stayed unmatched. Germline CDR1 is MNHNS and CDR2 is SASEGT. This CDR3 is CASSDQRGTYEQYF. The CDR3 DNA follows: TGTGCCAGCAGTGACCAGCGGGGTACCTACGAGCAGTACTTC.

The CDR3 loop is CASSLGGTGSGNTIYF. CDR3 nucleotide sequence: TGCGCCAGCAGCTTGGGGGGGACAGGCTCTGGAAACACCATATATTTT. This rearrangement joins TRBV5-1 to TRBJ1-3, with TRBD1 matching 8 bases. The junction had 2 bases not matched to a gene; V was cut back by 0 bases and J by 0 bases. Germline-derived CDR1 and CDR2 are SGHRS and YFSETQ. The CDR3 covers 16 residues. Together with reference TRBV5-1 and TRBJ1-3, the CDR3 gives the full variable domain: KAGVTQTPRYLIKTRGQQVTLSCSPISGHRSVSWYQQTPGQGLQFLFEYFSETQRNKGNFPGRFSGRQFSNSRSEMNVSTLELGDSALYLCASSLGGTGSGNTIYFGEGSWLTVV.

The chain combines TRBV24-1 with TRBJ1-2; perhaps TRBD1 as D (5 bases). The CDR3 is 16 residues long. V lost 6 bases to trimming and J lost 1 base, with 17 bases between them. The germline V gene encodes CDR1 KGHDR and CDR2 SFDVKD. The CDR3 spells CATSTGPQADNYGYTF. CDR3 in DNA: TGTGCCACCAGTACAGGACCACAAGCTGATAACTATGGCTACACCTTC.

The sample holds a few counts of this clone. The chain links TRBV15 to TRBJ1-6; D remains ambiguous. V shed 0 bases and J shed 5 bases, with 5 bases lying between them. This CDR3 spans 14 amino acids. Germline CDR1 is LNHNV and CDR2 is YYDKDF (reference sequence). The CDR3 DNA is TGTGCCACCAGCAGAGATCCCAATAATTCACCCCTCCACTTT. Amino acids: CATSRDPNNSPLHF.

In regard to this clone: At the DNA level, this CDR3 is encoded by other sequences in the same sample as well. CDR3 in DNA: TGTGCCTGGAGTAACAGGGGCAATCAGCCCCAGCATTTT. It codes for CAWSNRGNQPQHF. The chain links TRBV30 to TRBJ1-5; possible D gene TRBD1, 6 bases. Germline loops: CDR1 GTSNPN, CDR2 SVGIG (reference sequence). The CDR3 is made up of 13 amino acids. V lost 2 bases and J lost 2, with 7 bases in between. The full variable domain, with the rest looked up from reference TRBV30 and TRBJ1-5, is SQTIHQWPATLVQPVGSPLSLECTVEGTSNPNLYWYRQAAGRGLQLLFYSVGIGQISSEVPQNLSASRPQDRQFILSSKKLLLSDSGFYLCAWSNRGNQPQHFGDGTRLSIL.

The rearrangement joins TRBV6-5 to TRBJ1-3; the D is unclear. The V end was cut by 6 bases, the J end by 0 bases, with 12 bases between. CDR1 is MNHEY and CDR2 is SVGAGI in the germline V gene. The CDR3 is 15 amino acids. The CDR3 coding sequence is TGTGCCAGCAGGTTGACTACAAGCTCTGGAAACACCATATATTTT. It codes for CASRLTTSSGNTIYF.